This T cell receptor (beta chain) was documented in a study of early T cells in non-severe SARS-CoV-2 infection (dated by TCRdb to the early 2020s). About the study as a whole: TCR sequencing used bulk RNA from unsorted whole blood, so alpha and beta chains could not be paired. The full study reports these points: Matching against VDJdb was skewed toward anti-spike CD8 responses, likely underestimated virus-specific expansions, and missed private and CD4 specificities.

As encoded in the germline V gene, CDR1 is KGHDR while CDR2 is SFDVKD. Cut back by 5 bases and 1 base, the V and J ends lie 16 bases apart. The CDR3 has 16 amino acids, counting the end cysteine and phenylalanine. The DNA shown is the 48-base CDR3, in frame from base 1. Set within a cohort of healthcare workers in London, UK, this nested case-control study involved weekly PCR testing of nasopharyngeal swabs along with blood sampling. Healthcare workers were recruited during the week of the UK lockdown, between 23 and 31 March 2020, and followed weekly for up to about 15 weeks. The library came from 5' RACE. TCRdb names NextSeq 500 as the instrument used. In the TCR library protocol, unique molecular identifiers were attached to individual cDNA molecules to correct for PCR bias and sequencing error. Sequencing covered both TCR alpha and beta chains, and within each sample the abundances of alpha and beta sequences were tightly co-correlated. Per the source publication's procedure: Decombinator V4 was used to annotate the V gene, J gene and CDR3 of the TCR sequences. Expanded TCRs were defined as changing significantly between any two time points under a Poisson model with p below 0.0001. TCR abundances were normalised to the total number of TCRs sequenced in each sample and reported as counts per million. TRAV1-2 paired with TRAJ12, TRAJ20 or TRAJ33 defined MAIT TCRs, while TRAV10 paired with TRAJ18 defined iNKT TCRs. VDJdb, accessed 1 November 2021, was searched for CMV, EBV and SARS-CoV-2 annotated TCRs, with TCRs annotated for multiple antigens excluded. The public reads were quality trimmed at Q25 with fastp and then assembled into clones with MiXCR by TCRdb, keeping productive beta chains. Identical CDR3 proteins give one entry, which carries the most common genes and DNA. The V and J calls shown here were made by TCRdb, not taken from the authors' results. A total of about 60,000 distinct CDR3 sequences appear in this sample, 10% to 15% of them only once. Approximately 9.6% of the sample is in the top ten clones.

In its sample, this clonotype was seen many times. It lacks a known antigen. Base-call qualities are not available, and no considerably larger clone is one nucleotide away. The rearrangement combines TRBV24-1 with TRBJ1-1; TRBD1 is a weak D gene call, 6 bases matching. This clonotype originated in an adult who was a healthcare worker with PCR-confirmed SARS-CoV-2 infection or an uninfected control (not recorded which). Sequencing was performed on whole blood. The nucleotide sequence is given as TGTGCCACCAGTGGTTCAACAGGGAGTTCGAACACTGAAGCTTTCTTT. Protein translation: CATSGSTGSSNTEAFF.